This note documents a single T cell receptor (beta chain) sequence. This clone has a single count. Its recognized antigen is unknown. No clone much larger than this one lies a single base away; base qualities are absent. The time point label on this specimen signifies: week 11, during vaccination. Every vaccine dose consisted of 300 ug of a 20-mer mutant IDH1 peptide in Montanide, administered subcutaneously together with topical imiquimod. Newly diagnosed WHO grade 3 or 4 IDH1-mutant astrocytomas showing loss of nuclear ATRX were present in the donors. The samples were drawn from NOA16, a multicentre, single-arm, open-label phase I trial in Germany that tested a mutant IDH1 peptide vaccine in humans for the first time. The DNeasy Blood and Tissue Kit was used to extract genomic DNA from EDTA blood for TCRB sequencing. The receptor library was made with the immunoSEQ multiplex PCR assay. Rearranged TCR beta chain sequences were amplified with the hsTCRB Kit following the manufacturer's protocol. Sequencing of TCRB libraries was carried out on an Illumina MiSeq. Turning to the authors' computational methods: The proprietary platform of the kit vendor was used for demultiplexing, trimming and gene mapping. TCRdb re-hosts the immuneACCESS table, in-frame sequences only. Its copies lack some clones; in the studies checked, an unresolved V gene accounts for under half of them, and the cause for the rest is not known. V and J calls and clone size are as listed in that table; D and trimming were resolved from the DNA. The sample yields around 60,000 clones; around 85% were counted once. Approximately 9.5% of the sample is in the top ten clones.

The CDR3 sequence holds 15 residues, the cysteine and phenylalanine included. The retained sequence is limited to the CDR3, 45 bases, with the frame set at the first base. V and J are truncated by 0 bases and 0 bases respectively, leaving an intervening sequence of 7 bases. Looking up the germline V gene yields CDR1 SGHRS and CDR2 YFSETQ. The sample belongs to a study of a mutant IDH1 vaccine in newly diagnosed glioma (dated by TCRdb to about 2021). Looking at the study overall: Eight vaccinations were administered to patients in weeks 1, 3, 5, 7, 11, 15, 19 and 23, corresponding to visits V03 through V10. Vaccination started 4-6 weeks after radiotherapy alone, or was given together with temozolomide cycles in the groups whose treatment included chemotherapy. Of the approximately 34 treated patients, about 62% were male and about 40% were female, and a mean age of approximately 40 years was recorded. Prior to enrollment, patients had been given standard therapy consisting of radiotherapy alone, temozolomide alone, or radiochemotherapy with temozolomide, with the combination given to most patients. Peripheral blood was collected at six visits: V03 (baseline), V05, V07, V10, V12 and V13. Longitudinal TCRB deep sequencing was performed for roughly 25 treated patients wherever samples were available for exploratory analyses.

Here is what the overall study found, with its caveats: Across multiple MHC alleles, vaccine-induced immune responses were seen in around 94% of patients. The authors noted that analyses of patient blood samples could not be reproduced because of sample limitations. PBMC samples for TCRB deep sequencing were selected based on availability. Pseudoprogression seemed to be unrelated to changes in the top peripheral T cell clonotypes found by TCRB sequencing.

This chain joins TRBV5-1 to TRBJ1-5; no D gene call is confident. The sequence came from a woman aged 45-65 years with glioma. The sequencing used PBMCs, collected from a glioma patient whose treatment included an IDH1 peptide vaccine. The CDR3 region reads CASSLGGNSNQPQHF. The DNA is as follows: TGCGCCAGCAGCTTGGGGGGAAATAGCAATCAGCCCCAGCATTTT.